The rows below give T cell receptor beta chains drawn from one sample of a study of CD8 T cells in ankylosing spondylitis. Via MiXCR, TCRdb re-called the 5' RACE reads, giving one row per CDR3 protein. Of some 800,000 distinct CDR3 sequences in the sample, about 10% were seen once. Sequencing was performed on blood, either unsorted or a sorted T cell fraction (not recorded which). These receptors were collected from a male donor with ankylosing spondylitis. The CDR3 runs from the conserved cysteine through the conserved F or W. Fields, in order: V gene, clone size, J gene, D gene, CDR3 protein, CDR3 DNA. A D gene is named only where the DNA matches it firmly. The size of a clone is reported for some rows only, either as once, few or many, or as a class for expanded clones.

>TRBV11-2|few|TRBJ2-3|.
CASSLPPRDGVDTQYF
TGTGCCAGCAGCTTACCACCCCGGGACGGCGTGGATACGCAGTATTTT
>TRBV20-1|few|TRBJ2-7|TRBD1
CSGRGQVHEQYF
TGCAGTGGAAGGGGACAGGTCCACGAGCAGTACTTC
>TRBV30|.|TRBJ1-5|TRBD1
CAWRTGSQPQHF
TGTGCCTGGAGGACAGGGTCTCAGCCCCAGCATTTT
>TRBV7-3|.|TRBJ2-2|.
CASSFMEGELFF
TGTGCCAGCAGCTTCATGGAGGGGGAGCTGTTTTTT
>TRBV29-1|few|TRBJ2-5|TRBD2
CSVETASGDQETQYF
TGCAGCGTTGAAACGGCTAGCGGGGACCAAGAGACCCAGTACTTC
>TRBV29-1|many|TRBJ2-5|TRBD1
CSVLYRGETQYF
TGCAGCGTCCTTTACAGGGGAGAGACCCAGTACTTC
>TRBV6-5|.|TRBJ2-4|.
CASSYRRENIQYF
TGTGCCAGCAGTTACCGGCGGGAAAACATTCAGTACTTC
>TRBV6-6|many|TRBJ1-2|.
CASSSYRDGYTF
TGTGCCAGCAGTTCTTACAGGGATGGCTACACCTTC
>TRBV6-5|many|TRBJ1-4|.
CASSYETPATNEKLFF
TGTGCCAGCAGTTATGAGACTCCTGCGACTAATGAAAAACTGTTTTTT
>TRBV10-3|.|TRBJ2-7|TRBD1
CAISESMAGGPYEQYF
TGTGCCATCAGTGAGTCGATGGCAGGGGGCCCCTACGAGCAGTACTTC
>TRBV4-3|few|TRBJ2-1|TRBD2
CASSQDHGLAGNNEQFF
TGCGCCAGCAGCCAAGATCACGGACTAGCGGGGAACAATGAGCAGTTCTTC
>TRBV10-3|.|TRBJ1-1|.
CAISEILGNEAFF
TGTGCCATCAGTGAGATCTTGGGGAATGAAGCTTTCTTT
>TRBV5-1|.|TRBJ1-1|.
CASSFDGSTEAFF
TGCGCCAGCAGCTTCGACGGGAGCACTGAAGCTTTCTTT
>TRBV7-9|.|TRBJ2-1|TRBD1
CASSLLGTGVDEQFF
TGTGCCAGCAGCTTATTAGGGACAGGGGTCGATGAGCAGTTCTTC
>TRBV25-1|few|TRBJ2-3|TRBD2
CASSPYLAGETDTQYF
TGTGCCAGCAGTCCTTATCTAGCGGGAGAAACAGATACGCAGTATTTT
>TRBV7-2|many|TRBJ2-5|TRBD2
CASSLGGGLETQYF
TGTGCCAGCAGCTTAGGCGGGGGATTAGAGACCCAGTACTTC
>TRBV5-1|few|TRBJ1-1|.
CASSRDGDTEAFF
TGCGCCAGCAGCCGGGACGGGGACACTGAAGCTTTCTTT
>TRBV27|many|TRBJ2-7|TRBD2
CASTFGSGGYPYEQYF
TGTGCCAGCACCTTCGGGAGCGGGGGGTATCCCTACGAGCAGTACTTC
>TRBV4-1|.|TRBJ2-1|.
CASSQPTGKNEQFF
TGCGCCAGCAGCCAACCCACAGGGAAAAATGAGCAGTTCTTC
>TRBV5-1|few|TRBJ1-1|TRBD1
CASSPNRGTEAFF
TGCGCCAGCAGCCCAAACAGGGGCACTGAAGCTTTCTTT
>TRBV27|few|TRBJ1-6|.
CASSFNRQRNSPLHF
TGTGCCAGCAGTTTTAATAGACAGAGAAATTCACCCCTCCACTTT
>TRBV29-1|many|TRBJ2-2|.
CSAVTSPDTGELFF
TGCAGCGCAGTGACTAGTCCTGACACCGGGGAGCTGTTTTTT
>TRBV4-3|many|TRBJ2-7|TRBD1
CASSPSWTGEDEQYF
TGCGCCAGCAGCCCCTCGTGGACAGGGGAAGACGAGCAGTACTTC
>TRBV5-6|.|TRBJ2-1|.
CASSLAGVLNEQFF
TGTGCCAGCAGCTTGGCGGGGGTACTCAATGAGCAGTTCTTC
>TRBV7-2|many|TRBJ1-2|.
CASSLAGTFNYGYTF
TGTGCCAGCAGCTTAGCGGGGACCTTTAACTATGGCTACACCTTC
>TRBV18|.|TRBJ2-1|.
CASSPAAEDNEQFF
TGTGCCAGCTCACCGGCAGCGGAGGACAATGAGCAGTTCTTC
>TRBV5-6|few|TRBJ1-5|.
CASSYRQVRDQPQHF
TGTGCCAGCAGCTACCGACAGGTTAGGGATCAGCCCCAGCATTTT